A selection of T cell receptor beta chains follows, all from one sample in a study of cytotoxic CD8 clonotypes in ibrutinib-treated CLL. Clones were sequenced by immunoSEQ multiplex PCR, and TCRdb holds only the in-frame ones, with some missing. The repertoire consists of over 95,000 clones, with approximately 56% occurring once and the leading ten covering 37%. This specimen consisted of PBMCs, obtained after 24 months of ibrutinib treatment. The receptors here all came from a human donor with chronic lymphocytic leukemia. Both conserved end residues are part of each CDR3. A D gene is named only where the DNA matches it firmly. Clone size is stated in some rows and not others, as once, few, many or a class when expanded.

J: TRBJ2-5
size: few
V: TRBV11-2
D: TRBD1
CDR3: CASSPDREETQYF
DNA: TGTGCCAGCAGCCCCGACAGGGAAGAGACCCAGTACTTC

J: TRBJ2-7
size: NA
V: TRBV25-1
D: NA
CDR3: CASSPVGGYEQYF
DNA: TGTGCCAGCAGCCCGGTGGGGGGCTACGAGCAGTACTTC

J: TRBJ1-1
size: NA
V: TRBV7-9
D: TRBD1
CDR3: CASSFWDRKNTEAFF
DNA: TGTGCCAGCAGCTTCTGGGACAGGAAAAACACTGAAGCTTTCTTT

J: TRBJ2-5
size: few
V: TRBV5-1
D: NA
CDR3: CASSSWLGQSETQYF
DNA: TGCGCCAGCAGCTCTTGGCTGGGGCAATCAGAGACCCAGTACTTC

J: TRBJ1-2
size: NA
V: TRBV25-1
D: TRBD1
CDR3: CASSGQGQVGYTF
DNA: TGTGCCAGCAGTGGTCAGGGACAGGTTGGCTACACCTTC

J: TRBJ1-1
size: NA
V: TRBV9
D: NA
CDR3: CASSVAGNTEAFF
DNA: TGTGCCAGCAGCGTAGCAGGGAACACTGAAGCTTTCTTT

J: TRBJ2-1
size: NA
V: TRBV11-3
D: TRBD1
CDR3: CASSLRDRGVNEQFF
DNA: TGTGCCAGCAGCTTAAGAGACAGGGGGGTGAATGAGCAGTTCTTC

J: TRBJ2-1
size: NA
V: TRBV29-1
D: NA
CDR3: CSVVGGIRSYNEQFF
DNA: TGCAGCGTTGTTGGAGGAATCAGATCCTACAATGAGCAGTTCTTC

J: TRBJ1-1
size: NA
V: TRBV2
D: NA
CDR3: CASSPQMGTLNTEAFF
DNA: TGTGCCAGCAGTCCACAAATGGGGACTCTGAACACTGAAGCTTTCTTT

J: TRBJ1-2
size: few
V: TRBV6-6
D: TRBD1
CDR3: CASSQIQGGYTF
DNA: TGTGCCAGCAGTCAAATACAGGGGGGCTACACCTTC

J: TRBJ2-2
size: NA
V: TRBV7-3
D: NA
CDR3: CASSLRANTGELFF
DNA: TGTGCCAGCAGCCTCCGGGCTAACACCGGGGAGCTGTTTTTT

J: TRBJ2-5
size: many
V: TRBV5-1
D: NA
CDR3: CASREGVRTQYF
DNA: TGCGCCAGCAGGGAGGGTGTTCGGACCCAGTACTTC

J: TRBJ2-7
size: few
V: TRBV6-5
D: NA
CDR3: CASSYGRPRDEQYF
DNA: TGTGCCAGCAGTTACGGACGTCCCAGGGACGAGCAGTACTTC

J: TRBJ1-3
size: few
V: TRBV5-1
D: NA
CDR3: CASSLVQGAGNTIYF
DNA: TGCGCCAGCAGCTTGGTACAGGGCGCGGGAAACACCATATATTTT

J: TRBJ2-2
size: NA
V: TRBV2
D: NA
CDR3: CASRNTRSPTGELFF
DNA: TGTGCCAGCAGGAATACTAGGAGCCCCACCGGGGAGCTGTTTTTT

J: TRBJ1-1
size: NA
V: TRBV2
D: NA
CDR3: CATLYREGTEAFF
DNA: TGTGCCACGCTCTACAGGGAGGGGACTGAAGCTTTCTTT

J: TRBJ1-4
size: few
V: TRBV14
D: TRBD1
CDR3: CASSQGDRSGNEKLFF
DNA: TGTGCCAGCAGCCAAGGGGACAGATCCGGAAATGAAAAACTGTTTTTT

J: TRBJ2-2
size: NA
V: TRBV19
D: NA
CDR3: CASSRLEGTSGELFF
DNA: TGTGCCAGTAGTAGGTTAGAAGGGACTTCCGGGGAGCTGTTTTTT

J: TRBJ2-3
size: NA
V: TRBV5-1
D: NA
CDR3: CASSLEGLADTQYF
DNA: TGCGCCAGCAGCTTGGAAGGGCTCGCAGATACGCAGTATTTT

J: TRBJ2-5
size: few
V: TRBV6-7
D: NA
CDR3: CASGAGPGTAQETQYF
DNA: TGTGCCAGCGGAGCCGGCCCCGGGACGGCCCAAGAGACCCAGTACTTC

J: TRBJ2-1
size: NA
V: TRBV6-5
D: TRBD1
CDR3: CASSYSDRGSGEQFF
DNA: TGTGCCAGCAGTTACTCGGACAGGGGATCGGGCGAGCAGTTCTTC

J: TRBJ1-2
size: NA
V: TRBV5-1
D: NA
CDR3: CASSPRTAVYGYTF
DNA: TGCGCCAGCAGCCCTCGGACAGCCGTTTATGGCTACACCTTC

J: TRBJ2-7
size: few
V: TRBV6-6
D: TRBD1
CDR3: CASMRSGQGAKEQYF
DNA: TGTGCCAGCATGAGATCGGGACAGGGGGCGAAAGAGCAGTACTTC